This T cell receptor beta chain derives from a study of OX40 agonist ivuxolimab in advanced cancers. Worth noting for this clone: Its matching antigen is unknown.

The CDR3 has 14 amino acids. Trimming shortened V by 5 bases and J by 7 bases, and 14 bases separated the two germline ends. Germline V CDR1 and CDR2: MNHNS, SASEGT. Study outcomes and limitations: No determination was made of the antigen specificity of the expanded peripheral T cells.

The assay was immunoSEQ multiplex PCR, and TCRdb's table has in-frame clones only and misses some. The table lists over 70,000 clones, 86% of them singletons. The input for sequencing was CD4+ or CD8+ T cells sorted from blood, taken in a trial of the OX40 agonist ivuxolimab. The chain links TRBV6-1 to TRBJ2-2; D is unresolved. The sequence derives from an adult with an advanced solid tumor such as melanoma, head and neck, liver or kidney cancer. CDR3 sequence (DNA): TGTGCCAGCAGTTCCGCGAGCGTTCACGGGGAGCTGTTTTTT. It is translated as CASSSASVHGELFF.